The 32 T cell receptor beta chains presented below share a single source sample, sequenced in a study of cytomegalovirus exposure and HLA in healthy donors. Primers included in the PCR were 60 Vbeta and 13 Jbeta primers. Clones were sequenced by immunoSEQ multiplex PCR, and TCRdb holds only the in-frame ones, with some missing. The sample lists around 170,000 clones, approximately 80% occurring once. Sequencing was carried out using PBMCs. These receptors were taken from a girl between 5 and 17 years old in good health and CMV-seropositive.

The chain is built from TRBV5-1 and TRBJ2-1; D might be TRBD2 (6 bases). Germline V CDR1 and CDR2: SGHRS, YFSETQ. The V gene lost 0 bases and the J gene lost 4 bases, with 14 bases spanning the gap. The CDR3 spans 16 residues. CDR3 loop: CASSLVEAGPYNEQFF. The CDR3 DNA reads as TGCGCCAGCAGCTTGGTGGAAGCGGGCCCATACAATGAGCAGTTCTTC. The variable domain in full, completed from reference TRBV5-1 and TRBJ2-1, reads KAGVTQTPRYLIKTRGQQVTLSCSPISGHRSVSWYQQTPGQGLQFLFEYFSETQRNKGNFPGRFSGRQFSNSRSEMNVSTLELGDSALYLCASSLVEAGPYNEQFFGPGTRLTVL.

As to this clone: Distinct nucleotide sequences in the sample also encode this CDR3. The rearrangement links TRBV2 to TRBJ2-1; 8 bases are a match to TRBD2. The CDR3 spans 15 residues. V trimming: 3 bases; J trimming: 9 bases; junction bases outside the gene matches: 10. Germline CDR1 and CDR2: SNHLY and FYNNEI. In nucleotides, the CDR3 is TGTGCCAGCAGTGAGGGACTAGTGACCGGCGGTGAGCAGTTCTTC. Its protein product is CASSEGLVTGGEQFF. Looking up the rest from reference TRBV2 and TRBJ2-1 gives the full variable domain: EPEVTQTPSHQVTQMGQEVILRCVPISNHLYFYWYRQILGQKVEFLVSFYNNEISEKSEIFDDQFSVERPDGSNFTLKIRSTKLEDSAMYFCASSEGLVTGGEQFFGPGTRLTVL.

The V and J genes are TRBV14 and TRBJ2-1; 12 nucleotides align to TRBD2. V shed 4 bases, J shed 5 bases, and the junction held 21 bases outside the gene matches. From germline, CDR1 is SGHDN and CDR2 FVKESK. The CDR3 totals 21 residues. CDR3 amino acids: CASSPILTSGRTDVPDNEQFF. The CDR3 bases are TGTGCCAGCAGCCCTATCCTAACTAGCGGGAGGACTGACGTACCTGACAATGAGCAGTTCTTC. The whole variable domain, remainder taken from reference TRBV14 and TRBJ2-1, is EAGVTQFPSHSVIEKGQTVTLRCDPISGHDNLYWYRRVMGKEIKFLLHFVKESKQDESGMPNNRFLAERTGGTYSTLKVQPAELEDSGVYFCASSPILTSGRTDVPDNEQFFGPGTRLTVL.

This clone was counted between two and nine times. The chain has TRBV21-1 and TRBJ2-2; TRBD2, as called in the table, went unchecked against the DNA. TRBV21-1 is a pseudogene. The CDR3 has 16 residues. In DNA, the CDR3 is TGTGCCAGCAGCACCCCGACTGAATCGAACACCGGGGAGCTGTTTTTT. Protein: CASSTPTESNTGELFF.

The gene calls are TRBV29-1 and TRBJ2-6, with 8 bases fitting TRBD1. CDR3 length: 15 residues. CDR1 and CDR2 from the germline V gene are SQVTM and ANQGSEA. Trimming cost V 2 bases and J 2 bases; bases outside gene matches: 2. Here the CDR3 DNA reads TGCAGCGTTGAATCAGGGGGCCCTGGGGCCAACGTCCTGACTTTC. Translated, it gives CSVESGGPGANVLTF.

The chain employs TRBV7-9 and TRBJ1-2; maybe TRBD1 (6 bases). CDR1 and CDR2 from the germline V gene are SEHNR and FQNEAQ (reference sequence). V was pared by 1 base and J by 3 bases, with 12 bases between. The CDR3 spans 15 residues. Here the CDR3 DNA reads TGTGCCAGCAGCTTAGGGGCAGGGGTGGACTATGGCTACACCTTC. It codes for CASSLGAGVDYGYTF.

Regarding this clone: Other DNA sequences in this specimen translate into the identical CDR3. This chain connects TRBV6-5 to TRBJ1-2; 12 positions agree with TRBD1. CDR3 length: 15 amino acids. CDR1 is MNHEY, CDR2 SVGAGI, per germline. Trimming removed 2 bases from V and 4 bases from J; junction bases left unmatched: 2. CDR3 in DNA: TGTGCCAGCAGTTACGGGACAGGGGGCGGCTATGGCTACACCTTC. This gives the protein CASSYGTGGGYGYTF.

Only one count was recorded for this clone. The chain carries TRBV5-8 and TRBJ1-4; D remains unclear. Deletions cut 2 bases from V and 0 bases from J, with 11 bases between. Germline lookup yields CDR1 SGHTS and CDR2 YDEGEE. The CDR3 has 16 amino acids. CDR3 sequence: CASSFGGPATNEKLFF. Written as DNA, the CDR3 is TGTGCCAGCAGCTTTGGAGGTCCCGCAACTAATGAAAAACTGTTTTTT.

The J gene is TRBJ1-1, the V gene TRBV6-4; D possibly corresponds to TRBD1 (6 bases). Trimming pared 6 bases from V and 6 bases from J, leaving 20 bases between. This CDR3 is 15 amino acids long. Germline CDR1 reads MRHNA; CDR2 reads SNTAGT. CDR3 sequence: CASSSTGYLRAEAFF. CDR3 sequence (DNA): TGTGCCAGCAGCTCGACAGGCTACCTCAGGGCTGAAGCTTTCTTT.

Comments on this clone: Compared with germline, one end of the junction differs, possibly owing to a read error. The gene calls are TRBV7-7 and TRBJ2-3; D remains ambiguous. The CDR3 is made up of 15 amino acids. Germline values: CDR1 SSHAT, CDR2 FNYEAQ (reference sequence). The CDR3 is CASSFRFSSTDTQYF. The CDR3 nucleotides read TGTGCTAGCAGCTTCCGGTTCTCTAGCACAGATACGCAGTATTTT. Supplemented by reference TRBV7-7 and TRBJ2-3, the full variable domain reads GAGVSQSPRYKVTKRGQDVTLRCDPISSHATLYWYQQALGQGPEFLTYFNYEAQPDKSGLPSDRFSAERPEGSISTLTIQRTEQRDSAMYRCASSFRFSSTDTQYFGPGTRLTVL.

This clone was observed a handful of times. V and J are TRBV6-6 and TRBJ1-1; the match to TRBD1 covers 7 bases. The V segment lost 7 bases and the J segment 3 bases; nucleotides outside the gene matches: 2. The CDR3 spans 12 residues. Germline V gene data show CDR1 as MNHNY and CDR2 as SVGAGI (reference sequence). CDR3 sequence: CASNGQDTEAFF. CDR3 sequence (DNA): TGTGCCAGCAACGGACAGGACACTGAAGCTTTCTTT.

This chain uses TRBV6-5 with TRBJ2-1; D is perhaps TRBD1 (6 bases). Trimming removed 5 bases from V and 5 bases from J, with 10 bases in between. Looked up from germline, CDR1 is MNHEY and CDR2 is SVGAGI. The length of the CDR3 is 13 residues. This chain's CDR3 is CASSMDRDNEQFF. The DNA for the CDR3 is TGTGCCAGCAGTATGGACAGAGACAATGAGCAGTTCTTC.

This clone was seen only once. V usage is TRBV19 and J usage is TRBJ2-2, with D possibly being TRBD2 (5 bases). V was trimmed by 11 bases and J by 1 base, leaving 14 bases between them. CDR1 and CDR2 (germline): LNHDA, SQIVND (reference sequence). The length of the CDR3 is 14 residues. The CDR3 sequence is CAVRGYLNTGELFF. In nucleotides, the CDR3 is TGTGCCGTACGGGGATACTTGAACACCGGGGAGCTGTTTTTT.

The genes are TRBV6-5 and TRBJ2-7, with 10 bases lining up with TRBD1. Germline V gene sequence: CDR1 MNHEY, CDR2 SVGAGI. V lost 8 bases, J lost 3 bases, and 1 base stayed unmatched. This CDR3 has 12 amino acids. The CDR3 sequence: CASGTGVYEQYF. The DNA for the CDR3 is TGTGCCAGCGGGACAGGGGTCTACGAGCAGTACTTC.

The rearrangement joins TRBV7-8 to TRBJ2-5; D not certain. CDR1 and CDR2 from the germline V gene are SGHVS and FQNEAQ. Trimming took 6 bases from V and 6 from J, leaving 14 bases between them. The CDR3 is 13 residues long. The CDR3 reads CASSTVGLKTQYF. CDR3 DNA: TGTGCCAGCAGTACGGTCGGTTTGAAGACCCAGTACTTC.

V usage is TRBV4-1 and J usage is TRBJ2-7, with D unclear. With 4 bases removed from V and 7 bases from J, the gap between germline ends came to 11 bases. This CDR3 has 12 amino acids. CDR1 MGHRA and CDR2 YSYEKL come from the germline V gene. CDR3 sequence (DNA): TGCGCCAGCAGCCGTCCCATGGAGGAGCAGTACTTC. It translates to CASSRPMEEQYF.

This sequence joins TRBV5-1 and TRBJ2-3, with 8 bases aligning to TRBD2. This CDR3 comprises 15 residues. Looked up from germline, CDR1 is SGHRS and CDR2 is YFSETQ. J gave up 3 bases and V 1 base, and 4 bases lay outside the gene matches. This chain's CDR3 is CASSLPSGPTDTQYF. CDR3 coding DNA: TGCGCCAGCAGCTTGCCTAGCGGGCCTACAGATACGCAGTATTTT. Complete variable domain (other parts from reference TRBV5-1 and TRBJ2-3): KAGVTQTPRYLIKTRGQQVTLSCSPISGHRSVSWYQQTPGQGLQFLFEYFSETQRNKGNFPGRFSGRQFSNSRSEMNVSTLELGDSALYLCASSLPSGPTDTQYFGPGTRLTVL.

This sequence joins TRBV25-1 and TRBJ2-1; TRBD1 agrees at 9 bases. The J segment lost 5 bases and the V segment lost 2 bases, leaving 7 bases of the junction unmatched. The V gene's germline CDR1 is MGHDK and CDR2 SYGVNS. The CDR3 covers 16 residues. CDR3 sequence (DNA): TGTGCCAGCAGTGAAGCCCCGGGACAGGGCCACAATGAGCAGTTCTTC. Translating gives CASSEAPGQGHNEQFF.

This clone was recorded only once. J is TRBJ1-2 and V is TRBV5-4, with D perhaps TRBD1 (5 bases). The CDR3 extends over 13 amino acids. Trimming removed 5 bases from V and 4 bases from J, with 12 bases in between. CDR1 SGHNT and CDR2 YYREEE come from the germline V gene (reference sequence). CDR3 residues: CASSLSTGYGYTF. The CDR3 DNA follows: TGTGCCAGCAGTTTATCTACAGGCTATGGCTACACCTTC.

The rearrangement links TRBV5-1 to TRBJ2-1; D is possibly TRBD2 (5 bases). CDR3 size: 15 residues. Deletions cut 5 bases from V and 12 bases from J, with 24 bases between. Looked up from germline, CDR1 is SGHRS and CDR2 is YFSETQ. Written as DNA, the CDR3 is TGCGCCAGCAGTCGTGATGACTACCCCCCCGTTAGGCAGTTCTTC. The encoded protein is CASSRDDYPPVRQFF. The full variable domain, its missing parts supplied by reference TRBV5-1 and TRBJ2-1, is KAGVTQTPRYLIKTRGQQVTLSCSPISGHRSVSWYQQTPGQGLQFLFEYFSETQRNKGNFPGRFSGRQFSNSRSEMNVSTLELGDSALYLCASSRDDYPPVRQFFGPGTRLTVL.

The chain is built from TRBV18 and TRBJ2-5; TRBD2 might be the D (5 bases). The germline gives CDR1 KGHSH, CDR2 LQKENI. The CDR3 totals 15 residues. The V end lost 3 bases, the J end lost 1 base, and 12 bases lay between the germline ends. The CDR3 protein is CASSPLRTVQETQYF. Written as DNA, the CDR3 is TGTGCCAGCTCACCGTTAAGGACTGTCCAAGAGACCCAGTACTTC. The full variable domain, with the rest looked up from reference TRBV18 and TRBJ2-5, is NAGVMQNPRHLVRRRGQEARLRCSPMKGHSHVYWYRQLPEEGLKFMVYLQKENIIDESGMPKERFSAEFPKEGPSILRIQQVVRGDSAAYFCASSPLRTVQETQYFGPGTRLLVL.

There are a few counts of this clone. The chain has TRBV19 and TRBJ1-1, with 7 bases matching TRBD1. From germline, CDR1 is LNHDA and CDR2 SQIVND (reference sequence). With V trimmed by 7 bases and J by 4 bases, 6 bases remained unmatched. The CDR3 spans 13 residues. The CDR3 nucleotides are TGTGCCAGTAACCCCTCAGGGGGCACTGAAGCTTTCTTT. Amino acid sequence: CASNPSGGTEAFF.

V usage is TRBV18 and J usage is TRBJ2-3; possible D gene TRBD1, 6 bases. Deletions cut 2 bases from V and 1 base from J, with 13 bases between. The CDR3 runs 16 residues. Germline loops: CDR1 KGHSH, CDR2 LQKENI. The chain's CDR3 is CASSPWGLGRTDTQYF. The CDR3 DNA follows: TGTGCCAGCTCACCATGGGGGCTGGGGCGCACAGATACGCAGTATTTT.

The rearrangement joins TRBV5-1 to TRBJ2-7, with 8 bases aligning to TRBD2. This CDR3 spans 18 amino acids. The V and J ends lost 2 bases and 3 bases, in that order; junction bases with no gene match: 16. Per germline, CDR1 SGHRS and CDR2 YFSETQ. The CDR3 DNA sequence: TGCGCCAGCAGCTTCGGGACTAGGCTGGATTGGTTGAACTACGAGCAGTACTTC. This sequence encodes CASSFGTRLDWLNYEQYF.

The chain combines TRBV27 with TRBJ2-7; 9 bases are shared with TRBD2. Per germline, CDR1 MNHEY and CDR2 SMNVEV (reference sequence). V was clipped by 6 bases and J by 1 base; unmatched bases: 10. This CDR3 contains 16 residues. CDR3 in amino acids: CASSDSVAGASYEQYF. CDR3 bases: TGTGCCAGCAGCGACTCGGTAGCGGGGGCGTCCTACGAGCAGTACTTC.

The rearrangement links TRBV12-5 to TRBJ2-4; 9 nucleotides align to TRBD2. This CDR3 is built from 17 residues. J was trimmed by 1 base and V by 2 bases; bases with no gene match: 6. CDR1 is LGHNT and CDR2 is FRNRAP in the germline V gene. The CDR3 spells CASGLYLAGLAKNIQYF. The CDR3, as DNA: TGTGCTAGTGGTTTGTACCTAGCGGGGTTGGCCAAAAACATTCAGTACTTC.

J is TRBJ1-2 and V is TRBV29-1; 7 nucleotides agree with TRBD1. This CDR3 contains 12 residues. With 3 bases clipped from V and 7 bases from J, the junction kept 5 bases outside the gene matches. Germline V gene data show CDR1 as SQVTM and CDR2 as ANQGSEA. The CDR3 is CSVDRDRTGYTF. The CDR3 DNA follows: TGCAGCGTTGATAGGGACAGAACTGGCTACACCTTC.

This chain links TRBV27 with TRBJ1-5, with TRBD1 matching 7 bases. The germline CDR1 and CDR2 sequences are MNHEY and SMNVEV (reference sequence). The V segment lost 2 bases and the J segment 6 bases; nucleotides outside the gene matches: 10. The CDR3 has 16 residues. The CDR3 here is CASSLMSGGKAQPQHF. The CDR3 nucleotides read TGTGCCAGCAGTTTAATGTCAGGGGGAAAGGCTCAGCCCCAGCATTTT.

The rearrangement links TRBV25-1 to TRBJ2-2; tentatively, D is TRBD2 (5 bases). The CDR3 length is 15 residues. V was shortened by 7 bases and J by 6 bases, with 18 bases between the two germline ends. The germline CDR1 and CDR2 sequences are MGHDK and SYGVNS. CDR3 DNA: TGTGCCAGCACCCGAACTAGTGGCCCCGCCGGGGAGCTGTTTTTT. Translated, it gives CASTRTSGPAGELFF.

The genes are TRBV9 and TRBJ2-5; 10 bases line up with TRBD2. Trimming took 3 bases from V and 5 from J; bases not matched to a gene: 4. CDR1 is SGDLS, CDR2 YYNGEE, per germline. This CDR3 comprises 14 residues. CDR3 DNA sequence: TGTGCCAGCAGCGCCGGGACTAGCGTTGAGACCCAGTACTTC. Translated, it gives CASSAGTSVETQYF.

The chain joins TRBV30 to TRBJ1-3; D unclear. Germline lookup yields CDR1 GTSNPN and CDR2 SVGIG (reference sequence). The CDR3 loop spans 14 amino acids. The V end was cut by 4 bases, the J end by 3 bases, with 13 bases between. CDR3 protein: CAWTRDAFGNTIYF. The CDR3 region has the DNA TGTGCCTGGACCCGGGATGCCTTTGGAAACACCATATATTTT.

This rearrangement joins TRBV10-3 to TRBJ2-6; unclear D gene. The germline V gene has CDR1 ENHRY and CDR2 SYGVKD. V lost 0 bases and J 1 base, leaving 16 bases between the germline ends. The CDR3 runs 19 residues. The CDR3 spells CAISESIFLARSGANVLTF. The CDR3 DNA sequence: TGTGCCATCAGTGAGTCGATTTTCTTGGCGCGGTCTGGGGCCAACGTCCTGACTTTC.